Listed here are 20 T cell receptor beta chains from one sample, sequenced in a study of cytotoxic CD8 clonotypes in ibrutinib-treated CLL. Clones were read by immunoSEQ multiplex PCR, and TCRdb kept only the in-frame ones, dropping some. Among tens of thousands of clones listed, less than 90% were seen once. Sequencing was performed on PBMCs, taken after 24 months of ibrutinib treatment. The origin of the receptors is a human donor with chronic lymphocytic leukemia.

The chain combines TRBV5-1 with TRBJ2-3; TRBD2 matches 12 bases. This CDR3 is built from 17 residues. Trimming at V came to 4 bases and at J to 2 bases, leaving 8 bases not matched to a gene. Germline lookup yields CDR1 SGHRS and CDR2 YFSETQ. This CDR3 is CASSKGTSGLTTDTQYF. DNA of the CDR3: TGCGCCAGCAGCAAAGGGACTAGCGGGCTAACCACAGATACGCAGTATTTT.

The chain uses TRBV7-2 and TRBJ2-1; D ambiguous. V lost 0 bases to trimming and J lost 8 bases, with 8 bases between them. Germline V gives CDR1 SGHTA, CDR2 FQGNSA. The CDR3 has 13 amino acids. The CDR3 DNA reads TGTGCCAGCAGCTTAGCATCAGGCGATGAGCAGTTCTTC. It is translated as CASSLASGDEQFF.

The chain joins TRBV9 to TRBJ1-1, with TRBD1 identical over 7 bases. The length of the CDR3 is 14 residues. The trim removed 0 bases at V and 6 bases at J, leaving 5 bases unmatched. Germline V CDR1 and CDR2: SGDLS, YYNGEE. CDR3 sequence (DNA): TGTGCCAGCAGCGTAGGGACAGGCTCCGCTGAAGCTTTCTTT. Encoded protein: CASSVGTGSAEAFF.

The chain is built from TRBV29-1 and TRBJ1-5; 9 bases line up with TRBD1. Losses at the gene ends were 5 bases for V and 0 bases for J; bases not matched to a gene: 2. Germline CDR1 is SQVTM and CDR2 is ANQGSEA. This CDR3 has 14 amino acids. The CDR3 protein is CSVWTGVSNQPQHF. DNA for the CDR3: TGCAGCGTTTGGACAGGGGTTAGCAATCAGCCCCAGCATTTT.

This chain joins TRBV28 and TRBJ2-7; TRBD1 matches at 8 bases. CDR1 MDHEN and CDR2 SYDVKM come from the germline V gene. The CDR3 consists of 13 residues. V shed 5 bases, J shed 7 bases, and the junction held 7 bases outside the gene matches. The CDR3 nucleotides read TGTGCCAGCAGTGAGACAGGGGAGCGGGAGCAGTACTTC. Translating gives CASSETGEREQYF.

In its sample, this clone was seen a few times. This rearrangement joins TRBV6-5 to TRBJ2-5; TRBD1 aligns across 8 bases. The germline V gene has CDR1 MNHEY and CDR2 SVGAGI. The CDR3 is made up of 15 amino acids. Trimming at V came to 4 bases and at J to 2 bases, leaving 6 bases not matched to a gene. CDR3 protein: CASSLTGAFQETQYF. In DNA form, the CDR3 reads TGTGCCAGCAGTTTGACAGGGGCCTTTCAAGAGACCCAGTACTTC.

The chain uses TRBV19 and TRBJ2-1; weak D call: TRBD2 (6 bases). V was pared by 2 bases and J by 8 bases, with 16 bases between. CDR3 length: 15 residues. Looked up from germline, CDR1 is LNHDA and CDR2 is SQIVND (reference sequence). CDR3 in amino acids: CASSIFSGRVDEQFF. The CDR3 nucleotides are TGTGCCAGTAGTATATTTTCCGGGAGAGTCGATGAGCAGTTCTTC. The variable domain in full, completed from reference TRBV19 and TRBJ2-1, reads DGGITQSPKYLFRKEGQNVTLSCEQNLNHDAMYWYRQDPGQGLRLIYYSQIVNDFQKGDIAEGYSVSREKKESFPLTVTSAQKNPTAFYLCASSIFSGRVDEQFFGPGTRLTVL.

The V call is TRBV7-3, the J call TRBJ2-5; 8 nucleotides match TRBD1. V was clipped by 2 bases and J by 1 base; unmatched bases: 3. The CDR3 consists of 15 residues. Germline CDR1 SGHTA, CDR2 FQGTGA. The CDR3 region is CASSLGTGLQETQYF. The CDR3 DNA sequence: TGTGCCAGCAGCTTAGGGACAGGCCTCCAAGAGACCCAGTACTTC.

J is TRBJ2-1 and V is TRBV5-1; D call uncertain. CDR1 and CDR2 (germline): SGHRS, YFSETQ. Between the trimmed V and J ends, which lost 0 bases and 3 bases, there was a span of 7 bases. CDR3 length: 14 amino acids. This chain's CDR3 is CASSLAEVYNEQFF. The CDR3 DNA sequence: TGCGCCAGCAGCTTGGCTGAGGTCTACAATGAGCAGTTCTTC.

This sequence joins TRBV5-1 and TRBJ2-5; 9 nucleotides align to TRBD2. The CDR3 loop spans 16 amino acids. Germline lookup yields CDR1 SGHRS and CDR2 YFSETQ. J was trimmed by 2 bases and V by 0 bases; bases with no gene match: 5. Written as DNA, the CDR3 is TGCGCCAGCAGCTTGGCCCTAGCGGGGACACAAGAGACCCAGTACTTC. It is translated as CASSLALAGTQETQYF.

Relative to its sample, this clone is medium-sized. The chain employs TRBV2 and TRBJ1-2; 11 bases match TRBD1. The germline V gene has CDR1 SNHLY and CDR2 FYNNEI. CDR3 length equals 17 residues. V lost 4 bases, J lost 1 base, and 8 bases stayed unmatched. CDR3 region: CASSVGQGAGGNYGYTF. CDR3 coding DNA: TGTGCCAGCAGTGTCGGACAGGGGGCTGGGGGTAACTATGGCTACACCTTC.

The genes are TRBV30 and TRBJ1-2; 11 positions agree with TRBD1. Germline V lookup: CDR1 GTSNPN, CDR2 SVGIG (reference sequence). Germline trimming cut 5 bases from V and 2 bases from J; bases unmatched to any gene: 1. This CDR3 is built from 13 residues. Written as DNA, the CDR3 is TGTGCCTGGCGGACAGGGGGCAACTATGGCTACACCTTC. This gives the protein CAWRTGGNYGYTF.

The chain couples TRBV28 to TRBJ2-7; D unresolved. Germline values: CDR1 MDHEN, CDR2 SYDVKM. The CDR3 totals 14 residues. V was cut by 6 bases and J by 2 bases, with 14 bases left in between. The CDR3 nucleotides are TGTGCCAGCAGCGAGTACGCCATGCCCTACGAGCAGTACTTC. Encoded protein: CASSEYAMPYEQYF.

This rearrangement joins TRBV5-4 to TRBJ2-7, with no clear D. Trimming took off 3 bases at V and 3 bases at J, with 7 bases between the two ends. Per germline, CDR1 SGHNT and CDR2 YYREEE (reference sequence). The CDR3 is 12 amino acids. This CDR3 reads CASSSPRYEQYF. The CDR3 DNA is TGTGCCAGCAGCTCCCCCCGCTACGAGCAGTACTTC.

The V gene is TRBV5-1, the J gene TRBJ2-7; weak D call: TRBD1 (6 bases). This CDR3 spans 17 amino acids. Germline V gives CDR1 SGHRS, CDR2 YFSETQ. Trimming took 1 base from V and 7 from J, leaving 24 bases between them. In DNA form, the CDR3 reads TGCGCCAGCAGCTTGAAGTCAGGACGTTCAGGGGAGAGAGAGCAGTACTTC. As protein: CASSLKSGRSGEREQYF.

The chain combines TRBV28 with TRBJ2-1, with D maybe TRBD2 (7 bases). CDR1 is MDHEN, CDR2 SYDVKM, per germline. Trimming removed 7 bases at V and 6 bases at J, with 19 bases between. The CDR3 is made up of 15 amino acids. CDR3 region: CASILRGGLGNEQFF. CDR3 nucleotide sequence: TGTGCCAGCATCCTCAGGGGAGGGCTCGGCAATGAGCAGTTCTTC.

DNA of the CDR3: TGTGCCAGCAGCCCCGACTGGAGCTCCTACAATGAGCAGTTCTTC. This codes for CASSPDWSSYNEQFF. The V and J genes are TRBV6-1 and TRBJ2-1; D remains ambiguous. V was clipped by 6 bases and J by 0 bases, with 12 bases between them. CDR3 size: 15 residues. Germline loops: CDR1 MNHNS, CDR2 SASEGT.

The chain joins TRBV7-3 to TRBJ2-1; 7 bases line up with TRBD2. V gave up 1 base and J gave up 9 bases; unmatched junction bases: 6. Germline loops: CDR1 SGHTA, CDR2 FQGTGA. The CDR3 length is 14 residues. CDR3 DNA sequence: TGTGCCAGCAGCTTAAGCGGGAGCTCCACTGAGCAGTTCTTC. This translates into CASSLSGSSTEQFF.

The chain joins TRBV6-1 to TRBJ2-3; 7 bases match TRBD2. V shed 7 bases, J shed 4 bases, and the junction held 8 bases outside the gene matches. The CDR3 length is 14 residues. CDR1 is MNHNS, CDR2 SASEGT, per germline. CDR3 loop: CASTLSGGSDTQYF. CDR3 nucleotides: TGTGCCAGCACCCTATCGGGGGGTTCAGATACGCAGTATTTT.

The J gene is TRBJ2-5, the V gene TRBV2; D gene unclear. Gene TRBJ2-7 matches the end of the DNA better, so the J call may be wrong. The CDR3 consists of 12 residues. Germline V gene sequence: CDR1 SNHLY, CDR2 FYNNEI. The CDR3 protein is CASSVTAYEQYF. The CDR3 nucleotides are TGTGCCAGCAGTGTTACAGCCTACGAGCAGTACTTC.